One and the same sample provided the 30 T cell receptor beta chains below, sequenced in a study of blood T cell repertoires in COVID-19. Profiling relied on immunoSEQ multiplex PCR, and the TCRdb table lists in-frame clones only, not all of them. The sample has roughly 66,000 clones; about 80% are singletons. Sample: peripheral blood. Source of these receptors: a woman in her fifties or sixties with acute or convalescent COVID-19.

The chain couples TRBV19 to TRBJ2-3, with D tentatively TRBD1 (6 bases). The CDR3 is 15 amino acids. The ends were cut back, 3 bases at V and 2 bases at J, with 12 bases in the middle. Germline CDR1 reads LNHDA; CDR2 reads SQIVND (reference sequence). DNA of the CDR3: TGTGCCAGTAGTATGGGAACAGGGTACACAGATACGCAGTATTTT. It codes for CASSMGTGYTDTQYF. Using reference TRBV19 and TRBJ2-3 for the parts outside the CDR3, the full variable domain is DGGITQSPKYLFRKEGQNVTLSCEQNLNHDAMYWYRQDPGQGLRLIYYSQIVNDFQKGDIAEGYSVSREKKESFPLTVTSAQKNPTAFYLCASSMGTGYTDTQYFGPGTRLTVL.

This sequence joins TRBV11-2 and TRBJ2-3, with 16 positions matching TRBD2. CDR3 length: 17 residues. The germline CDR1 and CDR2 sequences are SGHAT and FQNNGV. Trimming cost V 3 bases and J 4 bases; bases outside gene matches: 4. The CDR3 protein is CASSLGLAGGPADTQYF. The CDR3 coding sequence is TGTGCCAGCAGCTTGGGACTAGCGGGGGGGCCGGCAGATACGCAGTATTTT. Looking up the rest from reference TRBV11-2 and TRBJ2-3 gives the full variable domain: EAGVAQSPRYKIIEKRQSVAFWCNPISGHATLYWYQQILGQGPKLLIQFQNNGVVDDSQLPKDRFSAERLKGVDSTLKIQPAKLEDSAVYLCASSLGLAGGPADTQYFGPGTRLTVL.

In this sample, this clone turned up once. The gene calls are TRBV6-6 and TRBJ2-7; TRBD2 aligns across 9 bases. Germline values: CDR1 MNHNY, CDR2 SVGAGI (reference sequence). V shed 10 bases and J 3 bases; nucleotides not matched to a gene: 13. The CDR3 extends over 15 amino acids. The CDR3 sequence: CATLSQVAGDYEQYF. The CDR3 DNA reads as TGTGCCACTCTAAGTCAGGTAGCGGGGGACTACGAGCAGTACTTC.

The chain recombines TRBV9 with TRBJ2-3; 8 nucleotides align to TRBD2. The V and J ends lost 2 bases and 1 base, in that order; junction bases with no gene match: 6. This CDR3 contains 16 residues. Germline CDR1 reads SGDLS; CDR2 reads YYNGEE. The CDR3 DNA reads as TGTGCCAGCAGCGTGGGTAGCGGGGAACGCACAGATACGCAGTATTTT. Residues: CASSVGSGERTDTQYF.

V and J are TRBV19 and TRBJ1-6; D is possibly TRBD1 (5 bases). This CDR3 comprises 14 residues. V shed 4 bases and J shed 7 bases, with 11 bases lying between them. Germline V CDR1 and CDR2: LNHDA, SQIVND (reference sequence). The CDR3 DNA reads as TGTGCCAGTAGTACAGGGATCAGCAATTCACCCCTCCACTTT. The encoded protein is CASSTGISNSPLHF.

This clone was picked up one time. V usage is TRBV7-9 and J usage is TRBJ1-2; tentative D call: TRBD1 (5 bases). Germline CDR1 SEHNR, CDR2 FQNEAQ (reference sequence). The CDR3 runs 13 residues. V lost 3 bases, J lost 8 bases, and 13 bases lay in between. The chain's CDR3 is CASSLGGSPGYTF. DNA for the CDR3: TGTGCCAGCAGCTTGGGGGGATCCCCCGGCTACACCTTC.

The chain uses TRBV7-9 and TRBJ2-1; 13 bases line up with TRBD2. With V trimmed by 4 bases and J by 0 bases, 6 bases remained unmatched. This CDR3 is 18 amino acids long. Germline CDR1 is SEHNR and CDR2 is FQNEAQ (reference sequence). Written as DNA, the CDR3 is TGTGCCAGCAGCTACCGGACTAGCGGGGGCCTCTCCTACAATGAGCAGTTCTTC. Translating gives CASSYRTSGGLSYNEQFF.

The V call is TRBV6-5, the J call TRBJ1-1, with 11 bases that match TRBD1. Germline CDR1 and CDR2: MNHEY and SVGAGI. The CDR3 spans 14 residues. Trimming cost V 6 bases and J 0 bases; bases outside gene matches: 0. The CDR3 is CASRGQGVNTEAFF. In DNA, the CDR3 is TGTGCCAGCAGGGGACAGGGGGTGAACACTGAAGCTTTCTTT.

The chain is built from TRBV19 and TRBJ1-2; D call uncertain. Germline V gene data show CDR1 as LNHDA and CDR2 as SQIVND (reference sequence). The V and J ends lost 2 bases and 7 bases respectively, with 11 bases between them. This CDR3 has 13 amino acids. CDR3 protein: CASSISSGFGYTF. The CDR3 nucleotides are TGTGCCAGTAGTATATCTTCAGGATTTGGCTACACCTTC.

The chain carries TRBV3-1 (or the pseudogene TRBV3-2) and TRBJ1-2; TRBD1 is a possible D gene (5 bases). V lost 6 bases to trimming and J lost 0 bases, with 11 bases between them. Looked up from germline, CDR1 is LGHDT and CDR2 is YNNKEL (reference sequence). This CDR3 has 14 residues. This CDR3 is CASSPQGSNYGYTF. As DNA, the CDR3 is TGTGCCAGCAGTCCGCAGGGATCTAACTATGGCTACACCTTC.

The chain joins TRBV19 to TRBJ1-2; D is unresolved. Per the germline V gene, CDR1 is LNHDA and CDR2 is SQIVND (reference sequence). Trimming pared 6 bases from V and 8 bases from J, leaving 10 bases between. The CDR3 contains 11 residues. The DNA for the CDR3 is TGTGCCAGTAGGCGAGAGCGGGGCTACACCTTC. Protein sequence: CASRRERGYTF.

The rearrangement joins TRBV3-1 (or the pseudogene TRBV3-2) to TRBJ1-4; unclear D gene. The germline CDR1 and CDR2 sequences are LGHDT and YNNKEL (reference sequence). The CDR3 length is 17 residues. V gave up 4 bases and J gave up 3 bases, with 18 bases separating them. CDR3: CASSPRGPGRANEKLFF. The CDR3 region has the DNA TGTGCCAGCAGCCCCCGAGGGCCGGGGAGGGCTAATGAAAAACTGTTTTTT.

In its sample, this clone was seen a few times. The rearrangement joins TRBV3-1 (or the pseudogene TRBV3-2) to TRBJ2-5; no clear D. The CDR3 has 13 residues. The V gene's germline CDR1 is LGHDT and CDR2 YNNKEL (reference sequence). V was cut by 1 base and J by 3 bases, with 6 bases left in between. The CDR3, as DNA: TGTGCCAGCAGCCAAGCGACAAAAGAGACCCAGTACTTC. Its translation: CASSQATKETQYF.

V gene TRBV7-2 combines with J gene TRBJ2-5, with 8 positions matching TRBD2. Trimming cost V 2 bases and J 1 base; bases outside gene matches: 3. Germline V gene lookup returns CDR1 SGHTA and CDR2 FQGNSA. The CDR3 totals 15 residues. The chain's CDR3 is CASSLSRGGQETQYF. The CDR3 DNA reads TGTGCCAGCAGCTTAAGTCGGGGGGGCCAAGAGACCCAGTACTTC.

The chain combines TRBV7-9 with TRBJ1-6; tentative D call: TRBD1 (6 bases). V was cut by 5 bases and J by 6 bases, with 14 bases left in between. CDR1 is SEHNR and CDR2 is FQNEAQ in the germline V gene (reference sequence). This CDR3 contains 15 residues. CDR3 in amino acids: CASSMETGFNSPLHF. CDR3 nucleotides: TGTGCCAGCAGCATGGAAACAGGGTTTAATTCACCCCTCCACTTT.

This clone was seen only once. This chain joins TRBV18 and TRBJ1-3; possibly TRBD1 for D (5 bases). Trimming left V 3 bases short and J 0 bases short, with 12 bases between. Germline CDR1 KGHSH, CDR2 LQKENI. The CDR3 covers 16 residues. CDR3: CASSPSQGLSGNTIYF. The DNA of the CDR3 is TGTGCCAGCTCACCGAGTCAGGGACTCTCTGGAAACACCATATATTTT. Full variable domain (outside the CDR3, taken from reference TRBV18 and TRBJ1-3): NAGVMQNPRHLVRRRGQEARLRCSPMKGHSHVYWYRQLPEEGLKFMVYLQKENIIDESGMPKERFSAEFPKEGPSILRIQQVVRGDSAAYFCASSPSQGLSGNTIYFGEGSWLTVV.

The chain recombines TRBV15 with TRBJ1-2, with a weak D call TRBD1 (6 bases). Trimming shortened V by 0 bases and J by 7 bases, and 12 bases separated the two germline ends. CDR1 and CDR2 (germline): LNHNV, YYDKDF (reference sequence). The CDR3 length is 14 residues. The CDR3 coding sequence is TGTGCCACCAGCAGAGATAAAACAGGGTTTGGCTACACCTTC. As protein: CATSRDKTGFGYTF.

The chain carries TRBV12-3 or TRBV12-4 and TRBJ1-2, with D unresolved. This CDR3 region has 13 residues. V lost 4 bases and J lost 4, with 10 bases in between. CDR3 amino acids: CASSSTELYGYTF. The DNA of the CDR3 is TGTGCCAGCAGTTCCACGGAGCTCTATGGCTACACCTTC.

In nucleotides, the CDR3 is TGTGCCAGCAGCGTTACAGGGTTTAATTCTGGCTACACCTTC. Amino acid sequence: CASSVTGFNSGYTF. The J gene is TRBJ1-2, the V gene TRBV3-1 (or the pseudogene TRBV3-2); possibly TRBD1 for D (6 bases). Germline V lookup: CDR1 LGHDT, CDR2 YNNKEL (reference sequence). The germline V and J ends were trimmed by 5 bases and 7 bases, with 17 bases remaining between them. This CDR3 has 14 residues.

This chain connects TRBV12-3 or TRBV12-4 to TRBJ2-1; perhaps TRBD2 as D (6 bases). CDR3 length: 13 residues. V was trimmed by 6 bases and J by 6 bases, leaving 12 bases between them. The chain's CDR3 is CASSRAGPNEQFF. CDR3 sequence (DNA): TGTGCCAGCAGCCGGGCGGGGCCCAATGAGCAGTTCTTC.

CDR3 DNA sequence: TGTGCCAGCAGCTCACCCAGCTCGCAGGGTATCTATGGCTACACCTTC. As protein: CASSSPSSQGIYGYTF. The V gene is TRBV11-2, the J gene TRBJ1-2; the D gene is possibly TRBD1 (5 bases). The ends were cut back, 4 bases at V and 4 bases at J, with 19 bases in the middle. In germline, CDR1 is SGHAT, CDR2 FQNNGV. The CDR3 is 16 amino acids.

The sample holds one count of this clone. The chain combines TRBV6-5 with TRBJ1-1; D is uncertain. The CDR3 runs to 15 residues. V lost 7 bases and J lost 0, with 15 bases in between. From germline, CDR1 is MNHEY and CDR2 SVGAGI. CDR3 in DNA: TGTGCCAGCACACGTATTTCGGGTGTGAACACTGAAGCTTTCTTT. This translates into CASTRISGVNTEAFF.

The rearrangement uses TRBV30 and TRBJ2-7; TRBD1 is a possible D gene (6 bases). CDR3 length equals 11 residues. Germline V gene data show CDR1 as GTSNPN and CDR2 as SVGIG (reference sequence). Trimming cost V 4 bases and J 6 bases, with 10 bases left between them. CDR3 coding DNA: TGTGCCTGGAACAGGGCCACCGAGCAGTACTTC. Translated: CAWNRATEQYF.

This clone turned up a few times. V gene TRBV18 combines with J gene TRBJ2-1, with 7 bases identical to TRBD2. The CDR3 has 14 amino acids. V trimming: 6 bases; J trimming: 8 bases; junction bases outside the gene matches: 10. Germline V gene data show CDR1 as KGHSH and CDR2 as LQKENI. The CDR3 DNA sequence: TGTGCCAGCTCCCCCGGGACTACCTCCGATGAGCAGTTCTTC. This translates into CASSPGTTSDEQFF.

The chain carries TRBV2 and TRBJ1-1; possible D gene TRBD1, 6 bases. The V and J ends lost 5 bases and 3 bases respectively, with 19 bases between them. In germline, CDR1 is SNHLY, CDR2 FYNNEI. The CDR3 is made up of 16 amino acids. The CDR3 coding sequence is TGTGCCAGCAGTCCGGGCGCAACAGGGAGGGACACTGAAGCTTTCTTT. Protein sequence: CASSPGATGRDTEAFF. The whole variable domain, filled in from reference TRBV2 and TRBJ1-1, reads EPEVTQTPSHQVTQMGQEVILRCVPISNHLYFYWYRQILGQKVEFLVSFYNNEISEKSEIFDDQFSVERPDGSNFTLKIRSTKLEDSAMYFCASSPGATGRDTEAFFGQGTRLTVV.

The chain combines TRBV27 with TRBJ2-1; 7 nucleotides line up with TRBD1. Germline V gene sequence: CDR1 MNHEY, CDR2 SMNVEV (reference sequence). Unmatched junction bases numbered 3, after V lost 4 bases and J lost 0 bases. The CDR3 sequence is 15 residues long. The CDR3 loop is CASSWDSSSYNEQFF. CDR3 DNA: TGTGCCAGCAGTTGGGACAGCAGCTCCTACAATGAGCAGTTCTTC.

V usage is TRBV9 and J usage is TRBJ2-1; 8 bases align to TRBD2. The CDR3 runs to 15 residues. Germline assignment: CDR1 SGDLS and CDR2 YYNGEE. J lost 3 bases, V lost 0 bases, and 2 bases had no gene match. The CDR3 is CASSVAGGLYNEQFF. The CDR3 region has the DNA TGTGCCAGCAGCGTAGCGGGGGGGCTCTACAATGAGCAGTTCTTC.

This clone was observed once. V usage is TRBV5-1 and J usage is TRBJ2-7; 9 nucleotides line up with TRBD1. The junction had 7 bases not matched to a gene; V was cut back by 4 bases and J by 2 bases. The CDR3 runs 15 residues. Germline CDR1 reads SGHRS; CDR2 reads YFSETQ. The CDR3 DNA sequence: TGCGCCAGCAGCCCCCGGGACAGGGAGACCTACGAGCAGTACTTC. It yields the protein CASSPRDRETYEQYF.

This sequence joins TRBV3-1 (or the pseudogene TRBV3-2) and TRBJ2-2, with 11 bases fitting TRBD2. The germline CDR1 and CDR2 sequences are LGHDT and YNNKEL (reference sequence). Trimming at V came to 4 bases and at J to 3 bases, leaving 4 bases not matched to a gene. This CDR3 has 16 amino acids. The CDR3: CASSLSGGAYTGELFF. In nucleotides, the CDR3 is TGTGCCAGCAGCCTTAGCGGGGGGGCGTACACCGGGGAGCTGTTTTTT.

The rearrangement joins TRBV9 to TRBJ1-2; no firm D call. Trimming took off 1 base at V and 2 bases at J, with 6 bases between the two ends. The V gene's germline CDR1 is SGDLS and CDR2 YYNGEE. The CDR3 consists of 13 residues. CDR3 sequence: CASSVRVNYGYTF. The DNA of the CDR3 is TGTGCCAGCAGCGTAAGAGTGAACTATGGCTACACCTTC.